Presented here are 5 T cell receptor beta chains from one specimen sequenced in a study of CD8+ T cells in alopecia areata (dated by TCRdb to the late 2010s). The library was produced with the immunoSEQ multiplex PCR assay. To provide template for TCR sequencing, every sample had RNA extracted and reverse transcribed into cDNA. The table was pulled from immuneACCESS by TCRdb, which kept in-frame rearrangements only. Such tables lose some clones; where checked, under half of the loss comes from unresolved V genes, and the rest has no known cause. Counted in this sample were 150,000 to 200,000 clones; 55% to 70% of them appeared once. Together, the top ten hold approximately 3.4% of the sample. The sample's time point label, in plain terms: 4 weeks on oral tofacitinib. The sample's treatment or condition label, decoded: oral pan-JAK inhibitor, 5-10 mg twice daily. The sample here was CD4+ T cells sorted from blood, taken at week 4, from a patient treated with tofacitinib. All receptors come from a human donor with alopecia areata.

V usage is TRBV4-1 and J usage is TRBJ2-5, with 7 nucleotides matching TRBD2. Germline-derived CDR1 and CDR2 are MGHRA and YSYEKL. V dropped 0 bases and J dropped 2; count of bases not matched to a gene: 3. CDR3 length equals 15 residues. The CDR3, as DNA: TGCGCCAGCAGCCAAGAGTCGGGGGGACAAGAGACCCAGTACTTC. Protein product: CASSQESGGQETQYF.

This clone appeared a single time. The gene calls are TRBV9 and TRBJ1-5; D is uncertain. V gave up 0 bases and J gave up 5 bases, with 15 bases separating them. CDR1 and CDR2 (germline): SGDLS, YYNGEE. The CDR3 loop spans 16 amino acids. The CDR3 DNA is TGTGCCAGCAGCGTAGAACGCCACCGGGTTGATCAGCCCCAGCATTTT. Its translation: CASSVERHRVDQPQHF.

J is TRBJ1-6 and V is TRBV14; D is uncertain. This CDR3 comprises 14 residues. V lost 1 base, J lost 4 bases, and 5 bases lay in between. Germline V gene data show CDR1 as SGHDN and CDR2 as FVKESK. Here the CDR3 DNA reads TGTGCCAGCAGCCAAGTCAGTTATAATTCACCCCTCCACTTT. Its translation: CASSQVSYNSPLHF.

The chain links TRBV28 to TRBJ1-2; TRBD1 aligns across 7 bases. Germline V gene data show CDR1 as MDHEN and CDR2 as SYDVKM. V shed 8 bases, J shed 8 bases, and the junction held 14 bases outside the gene matches. This CDR3 is 14 amino acids long. The CDR3 spells CASALLTGSWGYTF. The DNA of the CDR3 is TGTGCCAGCGCACTATTGACAGGGTCTTGGGGCTACACCTTC.

Concerning this clone itself: This CDR3 is also generated by other DNA sequences in the sample. For the CDR3, the DNA is TGTGCCTGGAGTGTGGGAAGGTCCTATGGCTACACCTTC. Protein: CAWSVGRSYGYTF. The chain links TRBV30 to TRBJ1-2; D remains unclear. Trimming cost V 0 bases and J 4 bases, with 9 bases left between them. The CDR3 runs to 13 residues. Germline V CDR1 and CDR2: GTSNPN, SVGIG (reference sequence).